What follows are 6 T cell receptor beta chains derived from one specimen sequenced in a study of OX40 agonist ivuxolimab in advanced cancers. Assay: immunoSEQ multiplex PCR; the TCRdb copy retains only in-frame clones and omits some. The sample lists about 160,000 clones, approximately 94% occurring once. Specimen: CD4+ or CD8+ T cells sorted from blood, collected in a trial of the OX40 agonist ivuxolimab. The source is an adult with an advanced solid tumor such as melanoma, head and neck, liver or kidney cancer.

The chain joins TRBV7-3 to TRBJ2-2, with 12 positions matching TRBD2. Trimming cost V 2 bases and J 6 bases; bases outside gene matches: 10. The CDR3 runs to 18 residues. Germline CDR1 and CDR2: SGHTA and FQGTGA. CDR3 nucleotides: TGTGCCAGCAGCTTAGCTAGCGGGAGGGCCAACCAAGCCGGGGAGCTGTTTTTT. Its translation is CASSLASGRANQAGELFF.

For the CDR3, the DNA is TGTGCCAGCAGCCACCCGGACAGGGGAGGCTACACCTTC. Its protein is CASSHPDRGGYTF. V gene TRBV14 combines with J gene TRBJ1-2; 9 bases align to TRBD1. The trim removed 3 bases at V and 8 bases at J, leaving 4 bases unmatched. The CDR3 length is 13 residues. Per germline, CDR1 SGHDN and CDR2 FVKESK. Full variable domain (outside the CDR3, taken from reference TRBV14 and TRBJ1-2): EAGVTQFPSHSVIEKGQTVTLRCDPISGHDNLYWYRRVMGKEIKFLLHFVKESKQDESGMPNNRFLAERTGGTYSTLKVQPAELEDSGVYFCASSHPDRGGYTFGSGTRLTVV.

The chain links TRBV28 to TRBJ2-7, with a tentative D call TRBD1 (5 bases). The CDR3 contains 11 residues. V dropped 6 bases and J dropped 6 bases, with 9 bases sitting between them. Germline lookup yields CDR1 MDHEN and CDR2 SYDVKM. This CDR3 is CASRTEREQYF. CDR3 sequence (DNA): TGTGCCAGCAGGACAGAGCGCGAGCAGTACTTC.

In DNA, the CDR3 is TGCAGCGTTGGGGTAGACAGGGGAGAAAAACTGTTTTTT. Translated, it gives CSVGVDRGEKLFF. V is TRBV29-1 and J is TRBJ1-4; the match to TRBD1 covers 8 bases. Trimming took 4 bases from V and 8 from J; bases not matched to a gene: 6. Germline CDR1 is SQVTM and CDR2 is ANQGSEA. CDR3 length equals 13 residues.

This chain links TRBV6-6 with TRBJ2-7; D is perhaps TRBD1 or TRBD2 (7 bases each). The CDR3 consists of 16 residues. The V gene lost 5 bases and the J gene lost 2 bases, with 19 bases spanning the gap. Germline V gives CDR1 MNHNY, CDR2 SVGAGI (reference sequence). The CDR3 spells CASSGGGQSTAYEQYF. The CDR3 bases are TGTGCCAGCAGTGGGGGGGGACAGAGTACAGCCTACGAGCAGTACTTC.

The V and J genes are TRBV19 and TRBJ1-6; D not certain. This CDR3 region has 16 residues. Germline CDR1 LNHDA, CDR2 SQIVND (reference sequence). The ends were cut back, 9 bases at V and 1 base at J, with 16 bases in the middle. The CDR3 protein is CASKREGSSYNSPLHF. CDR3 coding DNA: TGTGCCAGCAAGCGGGAGGGATCATCCTATAATTCACCCCTCCACTTT.